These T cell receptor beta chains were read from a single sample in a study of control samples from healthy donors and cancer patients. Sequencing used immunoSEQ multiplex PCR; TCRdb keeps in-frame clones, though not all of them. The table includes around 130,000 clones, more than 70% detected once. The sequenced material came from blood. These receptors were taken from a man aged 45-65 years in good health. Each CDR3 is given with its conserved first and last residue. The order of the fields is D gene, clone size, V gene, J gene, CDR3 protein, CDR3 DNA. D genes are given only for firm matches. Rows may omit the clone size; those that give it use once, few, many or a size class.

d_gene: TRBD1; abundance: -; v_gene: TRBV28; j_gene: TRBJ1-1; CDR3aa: CASSKGQLNTEAFF; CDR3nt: TGTGCCAGCAGTAAGGGACAGCTGAACACTGAAGCTTTCTTT
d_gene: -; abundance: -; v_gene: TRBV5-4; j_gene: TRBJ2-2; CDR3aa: CASSLARAGTGELFF; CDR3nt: TGTGCCAGCAGCTTGGCCAGGGCGGGAACCGGGGAGCTGTTTTTT
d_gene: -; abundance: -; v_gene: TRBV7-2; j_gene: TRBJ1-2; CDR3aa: CASSEPWVGESYGYTF; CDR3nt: TGTGCCAGCAGCGAACCTTGGGTGGGAGAATCTTATGGCTACACCTTC
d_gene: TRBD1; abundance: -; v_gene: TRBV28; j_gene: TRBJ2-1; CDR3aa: CASSFSGTGSNNEQFF; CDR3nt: TGTGCCAGCAGTTTCAGCGGGACAGGGAGCAACAATGAGCAGTTCTTC
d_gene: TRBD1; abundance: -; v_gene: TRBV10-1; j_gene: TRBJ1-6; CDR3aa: CASLGGGQGNSPLHF; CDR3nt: TGCGCCAGCTTAGGAGGGGGACAGGGTAATTCACCCCTCCACTTT
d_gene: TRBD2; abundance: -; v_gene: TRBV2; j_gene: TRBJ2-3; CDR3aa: CASLRRGSSTDTQYF; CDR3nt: TGTGCCAGCCTAAGGCGGGGGTCTAGCACAGATACGCAGTATTTT
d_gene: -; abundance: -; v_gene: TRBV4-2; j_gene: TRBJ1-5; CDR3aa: CASSQGGFGAQPQHF; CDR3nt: TGTGCCAGCAGCCAAGGGGGGTTTGGGGCTCAGCCCCAGCATTTT
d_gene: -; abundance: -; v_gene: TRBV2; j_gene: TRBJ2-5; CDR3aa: CASSLQQETQYF; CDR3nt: TGTGCCAGCAGTTTGCAACAAGAGACCCAGTACTTC
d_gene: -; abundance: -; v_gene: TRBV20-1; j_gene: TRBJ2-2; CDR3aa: CSALDVGELFF; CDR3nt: TGCAGTGCTCTGGACGTCGGGGAGCTGTTTTTT
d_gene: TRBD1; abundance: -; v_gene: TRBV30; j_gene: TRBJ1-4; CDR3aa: CAWSVGGWDEKLFF; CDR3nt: TGTGCCTGGAGTGTAGGGGGCTGGGATGAAAAACTGTTTTTT
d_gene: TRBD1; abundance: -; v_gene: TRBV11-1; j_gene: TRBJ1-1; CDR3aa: CASSSGQGARTEAFF; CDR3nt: TGTGCCAGCAGCTCGGGACAGGGGGCGCGGACTGAAGCTTTCTTT
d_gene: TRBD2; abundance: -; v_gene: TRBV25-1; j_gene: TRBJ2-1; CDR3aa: CASSGLAGAGEQFF; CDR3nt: TGTGCCAGCAGCGGACTAGCGGGGGCGGGGGAGCAGTTCTTC
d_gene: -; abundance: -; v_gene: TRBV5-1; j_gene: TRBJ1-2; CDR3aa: CASSLGPGSDYGYTF; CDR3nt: TGCGCCAGCAGCTTGGGTCCAGGGTCCGACTATGGCTACACCTTC
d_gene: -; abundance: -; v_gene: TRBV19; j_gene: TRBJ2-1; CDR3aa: CASSNLGSSSNEQFF; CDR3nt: TGTGCCAGTAGTAACCTAGGCTCTTCATCCAATGAGCAGTTCTTC
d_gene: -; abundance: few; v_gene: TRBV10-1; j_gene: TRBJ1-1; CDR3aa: CASSEAENTEAFF; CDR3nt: TGCGCCAGCAGTGAAGCAGAGAACACTGAAGCTTTCTTT
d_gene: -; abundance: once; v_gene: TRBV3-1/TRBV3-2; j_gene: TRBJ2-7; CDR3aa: CASSQSKTGPHEQYF; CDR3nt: TGTGCCAGCAGCCAATCGAAGACAGGCCCCCACGAGCAGTACTTC
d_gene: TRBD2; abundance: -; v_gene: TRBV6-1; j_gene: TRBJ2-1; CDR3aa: CASSANAAGPWGSSYNEQFF; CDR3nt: TGTGCCAGCAGTGCTAACGCAGCGGGGCCTTGGGGTAGCTCCTACAATGAGCAGTTCTTC
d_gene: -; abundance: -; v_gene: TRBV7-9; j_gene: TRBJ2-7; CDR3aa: CASSSVYEQYF; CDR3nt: TGTGCCAGCAGCTCCGTCTACGAGCAGTACTTC
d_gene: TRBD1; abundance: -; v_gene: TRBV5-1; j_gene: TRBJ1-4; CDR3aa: CASSLALGTGGTKLFF; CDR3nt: TGCGCCAGCAGCTTGGCCTTAGGGACAGGGGGCACAAAACTGTTTTTT
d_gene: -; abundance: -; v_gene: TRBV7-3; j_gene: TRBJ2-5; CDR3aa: CASSLRVKETQYF; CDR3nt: TGTGCCAGCAGCTTAAGAGTAAAAGAGACCCAGTACTTC
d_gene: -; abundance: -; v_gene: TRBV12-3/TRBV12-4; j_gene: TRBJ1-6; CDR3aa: CASQSGGLSPLHF; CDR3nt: TGTGCCAGCCAAAGCGGGGGGCTTTCACCCCTCCACTTT
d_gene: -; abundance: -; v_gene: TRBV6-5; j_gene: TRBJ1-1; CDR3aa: CASRRAAKNTEAFF; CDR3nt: TGTGCCAGCAGACGGGCGGCGAAGAACACTGAAGCTTTCTTT
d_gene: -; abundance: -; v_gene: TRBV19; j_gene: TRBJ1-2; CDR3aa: CASSIAANGYTF; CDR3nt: TGTGCCAGTAGTATAGCGGCGAATGGCTACACCTTC
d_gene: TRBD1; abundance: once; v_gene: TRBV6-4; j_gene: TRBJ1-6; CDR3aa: CASSARDRLGNSPLHF; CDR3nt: TGTGCCAGCAGTGCTCGGGACAGACTAGGTAATTCACCCCTCCACTTT
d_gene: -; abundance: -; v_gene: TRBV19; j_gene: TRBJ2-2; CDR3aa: CASINRDSGELFF; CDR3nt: TGTGCCAGTATCAACAGGGATTCCGGGGAGCTGTTTTTT
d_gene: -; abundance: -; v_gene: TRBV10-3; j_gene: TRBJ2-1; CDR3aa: CAIAQKGEQFF; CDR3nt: TGTGCCATCGCCCAGAAAGGTGAGCAGTTCTTC
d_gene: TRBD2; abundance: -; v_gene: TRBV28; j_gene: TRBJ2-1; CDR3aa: CASRGTSGAPSYNEQFF; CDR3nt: TGTGCCAGCAGAGGGACTAGCGGGGCCCCCTCCTACAATGAGCAGTTCTTC